This T cell receptor beta chain was sequenced during a study of shared clonotypes between healthy human individuals. Of note for this clone: Its matching antigen is unknown.

Overall study findings and caveats: Generation probabilities of non-shared clonotypes were lower (relative to those shared by all four donors).

Germline V gene data show CDR1 as SNHLY and CDR2 as FYNNEI. V dropped 4 bases and J dropped 3 bases, with 6 bases sitting between them. CDR3 size: 13 residues. All donors were healthy HIV-negative adults lacking recent acute infections or vaccinations. CD4+ cells were split into CD45RA+ naive and CD45RA-negative memory subsets. Running of the assay took place at deep level. TCRdb's table, derived via immunoSEQ multiplex PCR, lists solely in-frame clones and lacks some. The sample lists 150,000 to 200,000 clones; 85% to 95% were seen once. V gene TRBV2 combines with J gene TRBJ2-2; no definite D call. The source material was naive CD4+ T cells sorted from blood. As to subset: CD45RA+ positively selected. This TCR derives from a woman aged 25 to 39 in good health. In DNA form, the CDR3 reads TGTGCCAGCAGTGTTGAGGACACCGGGGAGCTGTTTTTT. Translating it yields CASSVEDTGELFF.